The 17 T cell receptor beta chains presented below share a single source sample, sequenced in a study of technical replicates of blood from a handful of donors. The table came from immunoSEQ multiplex PCR; TCRdb's copy has only in-frame clones and leaves some out. The table shows tens of thousands of clones, with approximately 95% occurring only once. The sample was T cells isolated from PBMCs. The receptors were gathered from a human donor in good health.

The chain is built from TRBV19 and TRBJ2-1, with no clear D. The CDR3 has 12 residues. Trimming left V 2 bases short and J 5 bases short, with 4 bases between. The germline V gene encodes CDR1 LNHDA and CDR2 SQIVND (reference sequence). The CDR3 DNA reads TGTGCCAGTAGTATAAGCGACAATGAGCAGTTCTTC. This codes for CASSISDNEQFF.

The chain links TRBV4-3 to TRBJ2-5; D might be TRBD2 (6 bases). Deletions cut 0 bases from V and 4 bases from J, with 12 bases between. There are 15 residues in the CDR3. CDR1 and CDR2 from the germline V gene are LGHNA and YSLEER. CDR3 in DNA: TGCGCCAGCAGCCAAGATCGGGGGATAGGAGAGACCCAGTACTTC. Protein product: CASSQDRGIGETQYF.

The chain carries TRBV20-1 and TRBJ2-7; TRBD1 matches 10 bases. The germline V gene has CDR1 DFQATT and CDR2 SNEGSKA (reference sequence). The CDR3 sequence is 11 residues long. CDR3 bases: TGCAGTGCTAGAGGAGGGACAGGGGCAGTGGTT. This encodes CSARGGTGAVV.

This chain joins TRBV19 and TRBJ2-7, with TRBD1 matching 7 bases. V lost 6 bases, J lost 0 bases, and 5 bases stayed unmatched. This CDR3 contains 14 residues. Germline V CDR1 and CDR2: LNHDA, SQIVND (reference sequence). CDR3: CASRRDRLSYEQYF. The CDR3 DNA sequence: TGTGCCAGTAGGAGGGACAGACTCTCCTACGAGCAGTACTTC. The full variable domain, completed using reference TRBV19 and TRBJ2-7, is DGGITQSPKYLFRKEGQNVTLSCEQNLNHDAMYWYRQDPGQGLRLIYYSQIVNDFQKGDIAEGYSVSREKKESFPLTVTSAQKNPTAFYLCASRRDRLSYEQYFGPGTRLTVT.

The CDR3 reads CSAREGGGYTF. The DNA for the CDR3 is TGCAGTGCTAGGGAAGGCGGTGGCTACACCTTC. J is TRBJ1-2 and V is TRBV20-1, with no clear D. Trimming cost V 3 bases and J 7 bases, with 9 bases left between them. This CDR3 region has 11 residues. The germline V gene has CDR1 DFQATT and CDR2 SNEGSKA (reference sequence).

This clone appeared a single time. The chain carries TRBV7-2 and TRBJ2-6; D possibly corresponds to TRBD2 (5 bases). This CDR3 is built from 17 residues. Germline V CDR1 and CDR2: SGHTA, FQGNSA. The V and J ends lost 2 bases and 2 bases respectively, with 13 bases between them. CDR3 in amino acids: CASSLQAGEAGANVLTF. CDR3 nucleotide sequence: TGTGCCAGCAGCTTACAAGCCGGGGAAGCTGGGGCCAACGTCCTGACTTTC.

The chain combines TRBV10-3 with TRBJ1-1; D gene unclear. Per the germline V gene, CDR1 is ENHRY and CDR2 is SYGVKD. This CDR3 contains 12 residues. The V and J ends lost 0 bases and 8 bases respectively, with 7 bases between them. The CDR3 reads CAISESTAEAFF. In DNA, the CDR3 is TGTGCCATCAGTGAGTCTACAGCAGAAGCTTTCTTT.

The sample holds a few counts of this clone. The gene calls are TRBV30 and TRBJ1-5, with a tentative D call TRBD1 (5 bases). Germline V gene data show CDR1 as GTSNPN and CDR2 as SVGIG (reference sequence). The V and J ends lost 2 bases and 6 bases respectively, with 11 bases between them. The CDR3 runs 13 residues. In DNA form, the CDR3 reads TGTGCCTGGAGTCCAACGGGGGGTCAGCCCCAGCATTTT. The encoded protein is CAWSPTGGQPQHF.

This chain joins TRBV5-4 and TRBJ2-3; 10 bases map to TRBD1. V gave up 6 bases and J gave up 6 bases; unmatched junction bases: 7. The CDR3 sequence is 14 residues long. Germline-derived CDR1 and CDR2 are SGHNT and YYREEE (reference sequence). The CDR3 here is CASTWGTGADTQYF. CDR3 coding DNA: TGTGCCAGCACGTGGGGGACAGGGGCCGATACGCAGTATTTT.

The chain joins TRBV10-3 to TRBJ2-3; 10 bases align to TRBD2. The CDR3 has 13 amino acids. Losses at the gene ends were 9 bases for V and 5 bases for J; bases not matched to a gene: 5. The germline V gene encodes CDR1 ENHRY and CDR2 SYGVKD. CDR3 nucleotides: TGTGCCATAGCGGGAGGGCCGGGAGATACGCAGTATTTT. Amino acid sequence: CAIAGGPGDTQYF.

This sequence joins TRBV6-5 and TRBJ1-2; no clear D gene. With 6 bases removed from V and 2 bases from J, the gap between germline ends came to 10 bases. CDR3 size: 13 residues. Germline CDR1 reads MNHEY; CDR2 reads SVGAGI. CDR3 residues: CASSRTENYGYTF. The CDR3 DNA is TGTGCCAGCAGCAGAACAGAGAACTATGGCTACACCTTC.

The chain has TRBV27 and TRBJ2-3, with 11 bases that match TRBD2. In germline, CDR1 is MNHEY, CDR2 SMNVEV (reference sequence). V was clipped by 3 bases and J by 0 bases; unmatched bases: 8. The CDR3 sequence is 18 residues long. Written as DNA, the CDR3 is TGTGCCAGCAGTTTGGGACTAGCGGATCTCTCTAGCACAGATACGCAGTATTTT. This codes for CASSLGLADLSSTDTQYF.

The chain is built from TRBV30 and TRBJ1-1; 8 nucleotides line up with TRBD1. The CDR3 sequence is 12 residues long. The germline V gene has CDR1 GTSNPN and CDR2 SVGIG (reference sequence). With V trimmed by 7 bases and J by 2 bases, 3 bases remained unmatched. CDR3 in DNA: TGTGCCTTGACAGGGGCTAACACTGAAGCTTTCTTT. It yields the protein CALTGANTEAFF. Variable domain in full (rest from reference TRBV30 and TRBJ1-1): SQTIHQWPATLVQPVGSPLSLECTVEGTSNPNLYWYRQAAGRGLQLLFYSVGIGQISSEVPQNLSASRPQDRQFILSSKKLLLSDSGFYLCALTGANTEAFFGQGTRLTVV.

Here the CDR3 DNA reads TGTGCCAGCAGCTTAGAGGTCCGGGACACAGATACGCAGTATTTT. Protein: CASSLEVRDTDTQYF. The chain links TRBV7-9 to TRBJ2-3; possibly TRBD2 for D (5 bases). Germline-derived CDR1 and CDR2 are SEHNR and FQNEAQ (reference sequence). CDR3 length: 15 amino acids. Trimming removed 1 base at V and 2 bases at J, with 10 bases between.

The count of this clone is one. The chain employs TRBV7-3 and TRBJ2-1; 7 positions agree with TRBD1. The CDR3 is 17 amino acids. Unmatched junction bases numbered 18, after V lost 5 bases and J lost 8 bases. CDR1 and CDR2 (germline): SGHTA, FQGTGA. The CDR3: CASSPQTSTGLGDEQFF. In DNA form, the CDR3 reads TGTGCCAGCAGCCCGCAAACTTCGACAGGGCTAGGGGATGAGCAGTTCTTC.

This clone was recorded once. The chain links TRBV30 to TRBJ1-5; D is uncertain. This CDR3 is built from 17 residues. CDR1 and CDR2 (germline): GTSNPN, SVGIG (reference sequence). V was shortened by 0 bases and J by 4 bases, with 19 bases between the two germline ends. The CDR3 DNA is TGTGCCTGGAGTGTACAGTCTTGGCAGAGAAGAAATCAGCCCCAGCATTTT. Protein sequence: CAWSVQSWQRRNQPQHF.

The chain carries TRBV9 and TRBJ2-1; D call uncertain. V was pared by 1 base and J by 4 bases, with 9 bases between. The germline V gene encodes CDR1 SGDLS and CDR2 YYNGEE. The CDR3 spans 14 residues. CDR3 residues: CASSVQDGYNEQFF. The CDR3, as DNA: TGTGCCAGCAGCGTACAAGACGGGTACAATGAGCAGTTCTTC. The whole variable domain, filled in from reference TRBV9 and TRBJ2-1, reads DSGVTQTPKHLITATGQRVTLRCSPRSGDLSVYWYQQSLDQGLQFLIQYYNGEERAKGNILERFSAQQFPDLHSELNLSSLELGDSALYFCASSVQDGYNEQFFGPGTRLTVL.